The 18 T cell receptor beta chains listed next were all sequenced from one sample in a study of control samples from healthy donors and cancer patients. Libraries were prepared by immunoSEQ multiplex PCR; TCRdb keeps only in-frame clonotypes and omits some of them. The profile covers more than 120,000 clones, with about nine tenths appearing a single time and approximately 2.9% taken by the ten largest. Sequencing used blood. The receptors were gathered from a man aged 25 to 45 in good health.

The rearrangement uses TRBV3-1 (or the pseudogene TRBV3-2) and TRBJ2-7; D is unresolved. The germline V and J ends were trimmed by 2 bases and 6 bases, with 11 bases remaining between them. The CDR3 totals 13 residues. Germline V lookup: CDR1 LGHDT, CDR2 YNNKEL (reference sequence). As DNA, the CDR3 is TGTGCCAGCAGCCAAAAGAGGAAGGGCGAGCAGTACTTC. It is translated as CASSQKRKGEQYF.

This clone appeared a single time. The V call is TRBV5-1, the J call TRBJ2-3; 9 bases line up with TRBD2. Per the germline V gene, CDR1 is SGHRS and CDR2 is YFSETQ. Germline trimming cut 2 bases from V and 5 bases from J; bases unmatched to any gene: 9. The CDR3 contains 16 residues. This chain's CDR3 is CASSFSAAGGRDTQYF. In nucleotides, the CDR3 is TGCGCCAGCAGCTTTTCAGCCGCGGGGGGGAGAGATACGCAGTATTTT.

The V call is TRBV27, the J call TRBJ1-5; D remains unclear. There are 11 residues in the CDR3. Trimming pared 3 bases from V and 6 bases from J, leaving 3 bases between. Germline V gene lookup returns CDR1 MNHEY and CDR2 SMNVEV (reference sequence). CDR3 protein: CASSLVQPQHF. CDR3 nucleotides: TGTGCCAGCAGTTTGGTTCAGCCCCAGCATTTT.

The J gene is TRBJ2-2, the V gene TRBV7-9; no firm D call. There are 13 residues in the CDR3. Germline-derived CDR1 and CDR2 are SEHNR and FQNEAQ (reference sequence). V gave up 4 bases and J gave up 7 bases, with 10 bases separating them. CDR3 sequence reads: CASSSTRSGELFF. The CDR3 region has the DNA TGTGCCAGCAGCTCGACCCGTAGCGGGGAGCTGTTTTTT.

This clone came up once. The chain couples TRBV5-6 to TRBJ2-5; 7 bases match TRBD2. The trim removed 0 bases at V and 2 bases at J, leaving 1 base unmatched. The CDR3 loop spans 14 amino acids. Germline V gene data show CDR1 as SGHDT and CDR2 as YYEEEE. The CDR3 is CASSLVGGQETQYF. DNA of the CDR3: TGTGCCAGCAGCTTGGTCGGGGGGCAAGAGACCCAGTACTTC.

The chain employs TRBV7-2 and TRBJ2-4; TRBD2 matches at 8 bases. The V segment lost 5 bases and the J segment 2 bases; nucleotides outside the gene matches: 5. CDR1 and CDR2 (germline): SGHTA, FQGNSA. The CDR3 runs to 15 residues. CDR3 amino acids: CASSPPGGTKNIQYF. The CDR3 coding sequence is TGTGCCAGCAGCCCCCCGGGGGGGACCAAAAACATTCAGTACTTC.

V usage is TRBV5-1 and J usage is TRBJ1-6; D remains ambiguous. The CDR3 has 14 residues. CDR1 is SGHRS and CDR2 is YFSETQ in the germline V gene. V was pared by 1 base and J by 5 bases, with 7 bases between. The chain's CDR3 is CASSLKGNNSPLHF. As DNA, the CDR3 is TGCGCCAGCAGCTTGAAGGGAAATAATTCACCCCTCCACTTT. The variable domain in full, completed from reference TRBV5-1 and TRBJ1-6, reads KAGVTQTPRYLIKTRGQQVTLSCSPISGHRSVSWYQQTPGQGLQFLFEYFSETQRNKGNFPGRFSGRQFSNSRSEMNVSTLELGDSALYLCASSLKGNNSPLHFGNGTRLTVT.

This clone occurred once. The chain is built from TRBV9 and TRBJ1-2; D gene ambiguous. Germline assignment: CDR1 SGDLS and CDR2 YYNGEE. The V end was cut by 3 bases, the J end by 0 bases, with 12 bases between. The CDR3 covers 15 residues. The CDR3 region has the DNA TGTGCCAGCAGCGCAACACAATCCCCTAACTATGGCTACACCTTC. It codes for CASSATQSPNYGYTF. Combining the CDR3 with reference TRBV9 and TRBJ1-2 gives the whole variable domain DSGVTQTPKHLITATGQRVTLRCSPRSGDLSVYWYQQSLDQGLQFLIQYYNGEERAKGNILERFSAQQFPDLHSELNLSSLELGDSALYFCASSATQSPNYGYTFGSGTRLTVV.

This clone appeared a single time. The rearrangement uses TRBV6-5 and TRBJ1-2, with D hard to call. This CDR3 contains 15 residues. The V gene's germline CDR1 is MNHEY and CDR2 SVGAGI. With 10 bases removed from V and 2 bases from J, the gap between germline ends came to 20 bases. CDR3 residues: CATTGLRGANYGYTF. CDR3 nucleotides: TGTGCCACCACGGGGTTGCGGGGTGCGAACTATGGCTACACCTTC.

The chain carries TRBV7-3 and TRBJ1-2; weak D call: TRBD1 (5 bases). Germline V CDR1 and CDR2: SGHTA, FQGTGA. V lost 5 bases to trimming and J lost 8 bases, with 18 bases between them. The CDR3 length is 14 residues. The CDR3 reads CASSPSNGAGGYTF. As DNA, the CDR3 is TGTGCCAGCAGCCCCTCGAACGGGGCAGGGGGCTACACCTTC.

The V call is TRBV10-3, the J call TRBJ2-1; no reliable D call. The CDR3 has 12 residues. Germline V CDR1 and CDR2: ENHRY, SYGVKD. V lost 2 bases and J 8 bases, leaving 7 bases between the germline ends. This CDR3 reads CAISESDHEQFF. DNA for the CDR3: TGTGCCATCAGTGAGAGTGACCATGAGCAGTTCTTC.

This clone was detected once. The J gene is TRBJ1-2, the V gene TRBV28; no clear D. CDR3 length: 12 residues. Deletions cut 3 bases from V and 8 bases from J, with 10 bases between. In germline, CDR1 is MDHEN, CDR2 SYDVKM. In nucleotides, the CDR3 is TGTGCCAGCAGTTTTAGGATGGGGGGCTACACCTTC. This translates into CASSFRMGGYTF.

The CDR3 reads CASSLGTSSLNEQFF. CDR3 DNA: TGTGCCAGCAGCTTGGGGACTAGCTCGCTCAATGAGCAGTTCTTC. This sequence joins TRBV5-6 and TRBJ2-1; 8 nucleotides line up with TRBD2. In germline, CDR1 is SGHDT, CDR2 YYEEEE. CDR3 length: 15 residues. V gave up 0 bases and J gave up 6 bases; unmatched junction bases: 5.

The table lists this clone with a count of one. This chain links TRBV2 with TRBJ1-2; D remains unclear. V was trimmed by 7 bases and J by 13 bases, leaving 13 bases between them. Per germline, CDR1 SNHLY and CDR2 FYNNEI. The CDR3 loop spans 10 amino acids. The CDR3 region is CASMSHRPTF. CDR3 bases: TGTGCCAGCATGAGCCACCGGCCCACCTTC.

This clone has more than one count but fewer than ten. The chain is built from TRBV10-2 and TRBJ1-6; weak D call: TRBD1 (5 bases). CDR3 length: 14 residues. CDR1 is WSHSY, CDR2 SAAADI, per germline. V dropped 7 bases and J dropped 6 bases, with 13 bases sitting between them. CDR3 sequence (DNA): TGCGCCAGCACCGGGCAGGGACTTAATTCACCCCTCCACTTT. The encoded protein is CASTGQGLNSPLHF.

V gene TRBV5-1 combines with J gene TRBJ2-7; 9 bases align to TRBD2. Germline values: CDR1 SGHRS, CDR2 YFSETQ. There are 14 residues in the CDR3. Germline trimming cut 3 bases from V and 7 bases from J; bases unmatched to any gene: 8. CDR3 DNA: TGCGCCAGCAGCTCCCTGGCGGGGGGGAATGAGCAGTACTTC. Protein: CASSSLAGGNEQYF.

The rearrangement uses TRBV6-1 and TRBJ2-3; 8 bases are shared with TRBD2. The junction had 5 bases not matched to a gene; V was cut back by 1 base and J by 2 bases. This CDR3 has 16 residues. Germline loops: CDR1 MNHNS, CDR2 SASEGT. The CDR3 DNA sequence: TGTGCCAGCAGTGAAGTTCCCGGGGGGGCCACAGATACGCAGTATTTT. It codes for CASSEVPGGATDTQYF.

The chain employs TRBV19 and TRBJ1-2; TRBD1 matches at 10 bases. CDR1 LNHDA and CDR2 SQIVND come from the germline V gene (reference sequence). V trimming: 1 base; J trimming: 8 bases; junction bases outside the gene matches: 10. This CDR3 comprises 16 residues. The CDR3: CASSIAPQTGGVGYTF. In nucleotides, the CDR3 is TGTGCCAGTAGTATAGCCCCTCAGACAGGGGGCGTAGGCTACACCTTC.